The entry below describes one T cell receptor (beta chain). The data are from a study of blood T cell repertoires in COVID-19. Measured with immunoSEQ multiplex PCR; TCRdb has only the in-frame clones, and not every one. Among 45,000 to 55,000 clones, around nine tenths were seen once, and the ten largest hold over 7.5%. CDR1 is MGHDK, CDR2 SYGVNS, per germline. This CDR3 contains 14 residues. The V end lost 2 bases, the J end lost 8 bases, and 15 bases lay between the germline ends. This chain connects TRBV25-1 to TRBJ1-2, with D unresolved. Sample: peripheral blood. This receptor was obtained from a middle-aged man with active COVID-19. The CDR3 loop reads CASSETPGLAGYTF. The CDR3 DNA sequence: TGTGCCAGCAGTGAAACCCCCGGACTGGCAGGCTACACCTTC.